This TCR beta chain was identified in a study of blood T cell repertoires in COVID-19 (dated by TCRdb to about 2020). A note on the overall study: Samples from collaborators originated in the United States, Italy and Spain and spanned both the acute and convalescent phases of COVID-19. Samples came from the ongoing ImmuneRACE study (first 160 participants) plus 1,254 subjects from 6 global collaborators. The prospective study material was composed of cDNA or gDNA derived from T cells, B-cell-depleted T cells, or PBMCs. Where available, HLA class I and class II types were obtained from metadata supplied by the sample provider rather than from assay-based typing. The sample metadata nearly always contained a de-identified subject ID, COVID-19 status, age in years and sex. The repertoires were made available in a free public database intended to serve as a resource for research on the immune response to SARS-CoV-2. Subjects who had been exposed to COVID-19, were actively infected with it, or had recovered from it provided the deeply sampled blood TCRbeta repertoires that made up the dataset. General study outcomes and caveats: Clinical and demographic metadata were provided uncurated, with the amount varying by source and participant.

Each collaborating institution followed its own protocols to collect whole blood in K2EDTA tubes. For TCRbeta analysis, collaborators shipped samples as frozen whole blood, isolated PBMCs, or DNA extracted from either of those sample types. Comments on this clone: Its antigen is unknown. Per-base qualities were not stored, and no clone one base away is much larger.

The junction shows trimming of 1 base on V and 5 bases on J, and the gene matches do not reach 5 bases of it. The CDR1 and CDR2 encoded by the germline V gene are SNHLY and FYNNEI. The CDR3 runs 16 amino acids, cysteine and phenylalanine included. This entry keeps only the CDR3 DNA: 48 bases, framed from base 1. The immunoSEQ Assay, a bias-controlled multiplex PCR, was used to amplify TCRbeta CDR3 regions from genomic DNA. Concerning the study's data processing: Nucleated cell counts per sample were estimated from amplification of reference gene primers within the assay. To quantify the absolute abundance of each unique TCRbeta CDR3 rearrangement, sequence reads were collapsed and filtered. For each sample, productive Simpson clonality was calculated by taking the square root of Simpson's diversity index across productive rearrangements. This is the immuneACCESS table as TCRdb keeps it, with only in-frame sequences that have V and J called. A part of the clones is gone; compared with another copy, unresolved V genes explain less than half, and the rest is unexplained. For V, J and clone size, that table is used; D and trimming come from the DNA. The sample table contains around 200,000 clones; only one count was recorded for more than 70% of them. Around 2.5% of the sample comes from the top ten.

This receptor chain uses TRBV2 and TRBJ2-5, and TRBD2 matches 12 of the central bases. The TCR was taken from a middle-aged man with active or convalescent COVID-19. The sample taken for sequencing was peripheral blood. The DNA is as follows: TGTGCCAGCAGTGAAGTACTAGCGGGGGGAAAGGAGACCCAGTACTTC. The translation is CASSEVLAGGKETQYF.